This T cell receptor (beta chain) came from a study of blood T cell repertoires in COVID-19. Study as a whole: Samples taken during acute and convalescent COVID-19 were collected in the United States, Italy and Spain. The cDNA or gDNA used as material had been derived from T cells, B-cell-depleted T cells, or PBMCs.

In the original workflow: From reference gene primer amplification, estimates of nucleated cell counts were derived. Assay: immunoSEQ multiplex PCR; the TCRdb copy retains only in-frame clones and omits some. Clone size and the V and J calls come from that table; the DNA yielded D and trimming. The profile shows over 35,000 clones, roughly 90% of them singletons. This clone was detected a few times. The CDR3 is 16 residues long. V was clipped by 7 bases and J by 4 bases, with 22 bases between them. The germline gives CDR1 MNHNY, CDR2 SVGAGI (reference sequence). Specimen: peripheral blood. The clonotype comes from a man aged 65 to 79 with active COVID-19. The chain employs TRBV6-6 and TRBJ1-1; possibly TRBD1 for D (5 bases). For the CDR3, the DNA is TGTGCCAGCACCCGCCTAGGCGGCGGGGGAGGCACTGAAGCTTTCTTT. Encoded protein: CASTRLGGGGGTEAFF.